The TCR beta chain under discussion was sequenced for a study of cytomegalovirus exposure and HLA in healthy donors. To note about this clone: Its cognate antigen is unknown.

Germline V lookup: CDR1 SGHKS, CDR2 YYEKEE (reference sequence). The CDR3 is 15 amino acids. V was shortened by 2 bases and J by 1 base, with 12 bases between the two germline ends. Each donor was nominally healthy when sampled (though unrecorded immune exposures were likely). Points from the study as a whole: Follow-up analysis later connected one missense variant in DCLRE1C with trimming of TCR beta V- and J-genes.

The PCR ran on 60 Vbeta and 13 Jbeta primers. TCRdb's copy holds only in-frame clones and misses some; the assay was immunoSEQ multiplex PCR. Seen here are under 90,000 clones, 85% to 90% observed once, and the top ten hold about 2.3%. The rearrangement uses TRBV5-5 and TRBJ1-2, with no clear D. This receptor was identified in a man younger than 30 in good health and CMV-seronegative. Sample: PBMCs. CDR3 loop: CASSFSPSGNYGYTF. In DNA form, the CDR3 reads TGTGCCAGCAGCTTTAGCCCCTCGGGTAACTATGGCTACACCTTC.